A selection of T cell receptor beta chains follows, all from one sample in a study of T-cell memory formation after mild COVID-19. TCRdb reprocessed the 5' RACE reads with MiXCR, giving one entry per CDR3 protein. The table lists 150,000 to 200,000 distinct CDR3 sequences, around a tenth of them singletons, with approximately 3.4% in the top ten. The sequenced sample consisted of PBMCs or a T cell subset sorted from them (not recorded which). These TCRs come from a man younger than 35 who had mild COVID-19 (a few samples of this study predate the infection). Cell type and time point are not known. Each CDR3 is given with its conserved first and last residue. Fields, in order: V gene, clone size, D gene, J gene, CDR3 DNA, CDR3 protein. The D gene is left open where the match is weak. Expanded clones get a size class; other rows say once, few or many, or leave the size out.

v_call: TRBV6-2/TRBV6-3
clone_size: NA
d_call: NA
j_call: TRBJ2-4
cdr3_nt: TGTGCCAGCAGTTACTCTTTTATTGTTTGGGCGGATCCGATCGGCATTCAGTACTTC
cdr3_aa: CASSYSFIVWADPIGIQYF

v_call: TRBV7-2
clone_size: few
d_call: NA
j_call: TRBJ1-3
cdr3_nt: TGTGCCAGCAGGGGGGAACAGGGCTCTGGAAACACCATATATTTT
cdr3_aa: CASRGEQGSGNTIYF

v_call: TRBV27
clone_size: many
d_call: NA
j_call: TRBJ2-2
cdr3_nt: TGTGCCAGCAGTACCAATGGGCCGAACACCGGGGAGCTGTTTTTT
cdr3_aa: CASSTNGPNTGELFF

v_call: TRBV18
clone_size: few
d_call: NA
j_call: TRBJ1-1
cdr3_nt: TGTGCCAGCTCACCACCCCAGCCCATGAACACTGAAGCTTTCTTT
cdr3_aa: CASSPPQPMNTEAFF

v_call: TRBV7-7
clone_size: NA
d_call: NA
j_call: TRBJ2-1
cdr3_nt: TGTGCTAGCAGCCGCCGGGCCGTCGACCAGGAGCAGTTCTTC
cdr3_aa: CASSRRAVDQEQFF

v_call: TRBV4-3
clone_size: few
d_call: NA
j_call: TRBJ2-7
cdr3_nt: TGCGCCAGCAGCCAAGATCGGTGGCTAACACTCTCCTACGAGCAGTACTTC
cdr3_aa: CASSQDRWLTLSYEQYF

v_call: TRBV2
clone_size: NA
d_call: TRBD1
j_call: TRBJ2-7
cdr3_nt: TGTGCCGGCAGGTCAGGGGGCTGGGACGAGCAGTACTTC
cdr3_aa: CAGRSGGWDEQYF

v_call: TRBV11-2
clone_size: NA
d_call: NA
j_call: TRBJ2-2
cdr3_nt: TGTGCCAGCAGCCCTTTAGGATCGGGTAGTTTCGTCGCCGGGGAGCTGTTTTTT
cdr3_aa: CASSPLGSGSFVAGELFF

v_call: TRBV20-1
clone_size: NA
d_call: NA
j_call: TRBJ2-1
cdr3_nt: TGCAGTGCTAAGGGTTGGGATGAGCAGTTCTTC
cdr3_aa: CSAKGWDEQFF

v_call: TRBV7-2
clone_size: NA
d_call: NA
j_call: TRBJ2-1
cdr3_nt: TGTGCCAGCACCTCGAGGGGGGCGAGCAATGAGCAGTTCTTC
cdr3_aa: CASTSRGASNEQFF

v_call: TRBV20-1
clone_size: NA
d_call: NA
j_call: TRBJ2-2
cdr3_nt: TGCAGTGCTAGCCGTGCGGGGACGAACACCGGGGAGCTGTTTTTT
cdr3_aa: CSASRAGTNTGELFF